The table lists the clone carrying this T cell receptor (beta chain) with many counts. Its antigen is undetermined. Samples came from axillary lymph nodes draining the breast cancer. Trimming removed 5 bases at V and 2 bases at J, with 9 bases between. Germline V gene data show CDR1 as KGHSH and CDR2 as LQKENI. The CDR3 is made up of 13 amino acids. The data originate from a study of breast tumors, draining lymph nodes, adjacent tissues. Study-wide results and caveats: Tumor repertoires ranked between lymph nodes and nontumor tissue in diversity, with V and J gene preferences. Luminal-like breast cancer showed significantly greater tumor-nontumor repertoire similarity than basal-like breast cancer did.

One entry per CDR3 protein results from TCRdb running MiXCR on the multiplex PCR reads. The table shows about 180,000 distinct CDR3 sequences, with approximately 33% occurring only once. The receptor was isolated from a female donor with breast cancer. Some clones in this sample may be carry-over from other donors' samples. The V and J genes are TRBV18 and TRBJ2-5, with unresolved D. Specimen: axillary lymph node tissue. The DNA of the CDR3 is TGTGCCAGCTCAACCGTGACACAAGAGACCCAGTACTTC. This gives the protein CASSTVTQETQYF.